This paragraph covers one T cell receptor beta chain sequence. These data are taken from a study of blood T cells in healthy people across ages. Trimming removed 7 bases from V and 0 bases from J, with 25 bases in between. The germline gives CDR1 SQVTM, CDR2 ANQGSEA. The CDR3 is 18 amino acids. It was with a sample-barcoded 5' primer and a J-beta primer mix that a second PCR of roughly 7 to 12 cycles was run. TCRdb used MiXCR to reprocess the 5' RACE reads, holding one entry per CDR3 protein. The sample records 1.5 million to 2 million distinct CDR3 sequences, roughly 49% being singletons. The source material was blood. This chain uses TRBV29-1 with TRBJ2-1; the D gene is possibly TRBD2 (7 bases). The sequence was obtained from a woman aged 40 to 50 in good health. The CDR3 region is CSAEGGQGRPRSYNEQFF. CDR3 sequence (DNA): TGCAGCGCCGAGGGGGGGCAGGGGCGCCCTCGCTCCTACAATGAGCAGTTCTTC.